The 10 T cell receptor beta chains below come from one sample, sequenced in a study of blood T cell repertoires in COVID-19. Using immunoSEQ multiplex PCR, the repertoire was profiled, and TCRdb retains in-frame clones only, with some absent. This sample has more than 350,000 clones, with around 91% found just once. The sample taken for sequencing was PBMCs or T cells enriched from blood (not recorded which). The receptors originated from a man aged 18 to 29 who had recovered from COVID-19.

This clone was seen more than once but under ten times. The chain is built from TRBV28 and TRBJ2-7; 8 nucleotides agree with TRBD1. Unmatched junction bases numbered 7, after V lost 5 bases and J lost 4 bases. CDR1 is MDHEN and CDR2 is SYDVKM in the germline V gene. The CDR3 has 14 residues. CDR3 loop: CASSHRTGIYEQYF. In DNA, the CDR3 is TGTGCCAGCAGTCACCGGACAGGGATTTACGAGCAGTACTTC.

CDR3 residues: CASSTGQGSQPQHF. CDR3 in DNA: TGTGCCAGCAGTACGGGACAGGGGAGTCAGCCCCAGCATTTT. The V call is TRBV28, the J call TRBJ1-5, with TRBD1 matching 10 bases. The germline V gene has CDR1 MDHEN and CDR2 SYDVKM. The trim removed 5 bases at V and 6 bases at J, leaving 4 bases unmatched. This CDR3 has 14 residues.

This rearrangement joins TRBV28 to TRBJ2-7; TRBD1 agrees at 8 bases. The V gene end was trimmed by 3 bases and the J gene end by 5 bases; junction bases not matched to a gene: 9. The length of the CDR3 is 15 residues. From germline, CDR1 is MDHEN and CDR2 SYDVKM. The CDR3 DNA reads TGTGCCAGCAGTTTTGGATATCAGACAGGGGACGAGCAGTACTTC. It translates to CASSFGYQTGDEQYF.

V gene TRBV10-3 combines with J gene TRBJ1-1; D gene uncertain. Trimming took off 3 bases at V and 1 base at J, with 9 bases between the two ends. The CDR3 is 14 residues long. The germline V gene has CDR1 ENHRY and CDR2 SYGVKD. The CDR3 is CAISDVTRNTEAFF. The CDR3, as DNA: TGTGCCATCAGTGATGTTACGAGGAACACTGAAGCTTTCTTT.

In its sample, this clone was seen once. The chain employs TRBV4-1 and TRBJ1-4; D remains ambiguous. Germline V gene sequence: CDR1 MGHRA, CDR2 YSYEKL. V lost 0 bases, J lost 8 bases, and 10 bases lay in between. The CDR3 is 14 amino acids. The CDR3, as DNA: TGCGCCAGCAGCCAAGAGGGCGTATGGGAAAAACTGTTTTTT. This codes for CASSQEGVWEKLFF.

The chain has TRBV27 and TRBJ2-1; 10 bases align to TRBD2. This CDR3 has 18 residues. Germline-derived CDR1 and CDR2 are MNHEY and SMNVEV (reference sequence). The V gene end was trimmed by 6 bases and the J gene end by 8 bases; junction bases not matched to a gene: 19. This chain's CDR3 is CASSQLRAGGGLGYEQFF. DNA of the CDR3: TGTGCCAGCAGCCAATTGAGAGCGGGAGGGGGGCTTGGGTATGAGCAGTTCTTC.

The chain combines TRBV12-5 with TRBJ2-3, with TRBD1 identical over 7 bases. The CDR3 sequence is 16 residues long. J gave up 1 base and V 1 base, and 5 bases lay outside the gene matches. Germline-derived CDR1 and CDR2 are LGHNT and FRNRAP. Written as DNA, the CDR3 is TGTGCTAGTGGTTTGGGAGACAGGGCTGGCACAGATACGCAGTATTTT. Translation gives CASGLGDRAGTDTQYF.

The chain is built from TRBV10-3 and TRBJ2-2, with 8 bases fitting TRBD1. V shed 7 bases, J shed 5 bases, and the junction held 6 bases outside the gene matches. The CDR3 is made up of 14 amino acids. Germline CDR1 reads ENHRY; CDR2 reads SYGVKD. CDR3 in amino acids: CAITAGGRTGELFF. CDR3 nucleotide sequence: TGTGCCATCACCGCAGGGGGCAGGACCGGGGAGCTGTTTTTT.

As concerns this clone: The junction shows a germline mismatch at one end, possibly a read error. This chain links TRBV13 with TRBJ2-5, with D possibly TRBD1 on 6 matching bases. The CDR3 consists of 14 residues. CDR1 is PRHDT and CDR2 is FYEKMQ in the germline V gene (reference sequence). This CDR3 reads CASSLGQSAGTQYF. CDR3 bases: TGTGCCAGCAGCCTAGGACAGTCCGCGGGGACCCAGTACTTC.

The chain carries TRBV19 and TRBJ1-2; a possible D gene is TRBD1 (5 bases). Trimming took off 7 bases at V and 4 bases at J, with 16 bases between the two ends. CDR3 length equals 14 residues. From germline, CDR1 is LNHDA and CDR2 SQIVND (reference sequence). The CDR3 loop is CASTAWEGTYGYTF. Written as DNA, the CDR3 is TGTGCCAGTACCGCCTGGGAGGGGACCTATGGCTACACCTTC.